This T cell receptor beta chain was identified during a study of human T cells and chemical hapten exposure. Background on the study: The study patch tested 0.01% DPC on the upper back and read results at 6 days.

This clonotype was detected many times. Its antigen is as yet unknown. Library construction involved attaching unique molecular identifiers to individual cDNA molecules, which allowed quantitative, reproducible TCR counting. Via MiXCR, TCRdb re-called the RACE reads, giving one row per CDR3 protein. The table has over 100,000 distinct CDR3 sequences, about a tenth seen once. This CDR3 spans 12 amino acids. Germline loops: CDR1 DFQATT, CDR2 SNEGSKA (reference sequence). Trimming pared 2 bases from V and 5 bases from J, leaving 7 bases between. Time point noted: patch test 2, 6 weeks after DPC sensitization. Treatment: therapeutic diphenylcyclopropenone sensitization with weekly scalp DPC. Alopecia patients deemed DPC-suitable, aged 18 to 70, excluding pregnancy. General observations from the study: There was no change with DPC sensitization in TCRs above 1 in 1000 frequency.

This receptor was taken from a woman in her forties with alopecia areata. Some clones in this sample may be carry-over from other donors' samples. This material consisted of whole blood, taken in connection with sensitization to the hapten diphenylcyclopropenone (DPC). V usage is TRBV20-1 and J usage is TRBJ1-3; D is unclear. The chain's CDR3 is CSARSDRNTIYF. The CDR3 DNA reads as TGCAGTGCTAGATCAGACAGAAACACCATATATTTT.